This passage covers 8 T cell receptor beta chains from one sample sequenced in a study of blood T cell repertoires in COVID-19. The method was immunoSEQ multiplex PCR; TCRdb's version includes in-frame clones alone and lacks a portion of them. In the table there are over 100,000 clones, 70% to 90% of which are singletons. The sequenced material came from peripheral blood. The receptors come from a human donor in a cohort sampled during active COVID-19.

The chain links TRBV7-3 to TRBJ2-2; perhaps TRBD1 as D (6 bases). CDR3 length equals 14 residues. The V end was cut by 2 bases, the J end by 6 bases, with 10 bases between. CDR1 is SGHTA and CDR2 is FQGTGA in the germline V gene. The CDR3 loop reads CASSLARGSGELFF. The DNA of the CDR3 is TGTGCCAGCAGCTTAGCCAGGGGATCCGGGGAGCTGTTTTTT.

The chain employs TRBV5-1 and TRBJ1-3, with 9 bases matching TRBD1. The germline gives CDR1 SGHRS, CDR2 YFSETQ. V was clipped by 1 base and J by 0 bases; unmatched bases: 23. There are 23 residues in the CDR3. The CDR3 coding sequence is TGCGCCAGCAGCTTGTTCCAACTACCCCGGGACAGGGCTCGATCCTCCTCTGGAAACACCATATATTTT. Encoded protein: CASSLFQLPRDRARSSSGNTIYF.

The genes are TRBV2 and TRBJ2-7, with D tentatively TRBD2 (6 bases). Germline lookup yields CDR1 SNHLY and CDR2 FYNNEI. The CDR3 contains 17 residues. The germline V and J ends were trimmed by 6 bases and 0 bases, with 21 bases remaining between them. CDR3 DNA: TGTGCCAGCAGCCGGGGGATAGATAAGGGTAGCTCCTACGAGCAGTACTTC. Translating gives CASSRGIDKGSSYEQYF. The full variable domain, its missing parts supplied by reference TRBV2 and TRBJ2-7, is EPEVTQTPSHQVTQMGQEVILRCVPISNHLYFYWYRQILGQKVEFLVSFYNNEISEKSEIFDDQFSVERPDGSNFTLKIRSTKLEDSAMYFCASSRGIDKGSSYEQYFGPGTRLTVT.

This sequence joins TRBV18 and TRBJ2-7; D may be TRBD1 (6 bases). Trimming stripped 5 bases from V and 1 base from J, with 9 bases between. This CDR3 has 13 residues. The V gene's germline CDR1 is KGHSH and CDR2 LQKENI. This CDR3 reads CASSGQNSYEQYF. The CDR3 region has the DNA TGTGCCAGCTCAGGACAGAATTCCTACGAGCAGTACTTC.

The V call is TRBV7-6, the J call TRBJ2-3; TRBD2 matches 8 bases. Germline CDR1 reads SGHVS; CDR2 reads FNYEAQ. The CDR3 runs to 15 residues. After removal of 1 base from V and 1 base from J, the junction contained 1 base not matched to a gene. CDR3 bases: TGTGCCAGCAGCTTAGGAGCGGGAGGCACAGATACGCAGTATTTT. It specifies CASSLGAGGTDTQYF.

The chain is built from TRBV28 and TRBJ2-4; maybe TRBD1 (6 bases). This CDR3 is 16 amino acids long. Germline V gene lookup returns CDR1 MDHEN and CDR2 SYDVKM. Trimming took 7 bases from V and 1 from J, leaving 17 bases between them. CDR3 bases: TGTGCCAGCACCCCTTTGGGGGCTCTCGCCAAAAACATTCAGTACTTC. Amino acids: CASTPLGALAKNIQYF.

This clone was detected only once. The chain uses TRBV3-1 (or the pseudogene TRBV3-2) and TRBJ2-5; TRBD1 aligns across 7 bases. Trimming took 4 bases from V and 2 from J; bases not matched to a gene: 7. Germline lookup yields CDR1 LGHDT and CDR2 YNNKEL (reference sequence). This CDR3 region has 15 residues. The CDR3 reads CASSPYPTGQETQYF. The CDR3 coding sequence is TGTGCCAGCAGCCCCTACCCGACAGGGCAAGAGACCCAGTACTTC.

The chain couples TRBV2 to TRBJ2-3, with 10 bases lining up with TRBD2. This CDR3 has 17 amino acids. In germline, CDR1 is SNHLY, CDR2 FYNNEI. Trimming cost V 10 bases and J 3 bases; bases outside gene matches: 16. The CDR3 nucleotides are TGTGCCACCCGACGAGGGCTAGCGGGAGTACGGACAGATACGCAGTATTTT. This codes for CATRRGLAGVRTDTQYF.